This TCR beta chain was documented in a study of blood T cells in healthy people across ages. A sample-barcoded 5' primer and a J-beta primer mix were used in a second PCR of roughly 7 to 11 cycles. Each cDNA molecule carried a tag from a template-switch adaptor that contained 12 random nucleotides. A single record per CDR3 protein comes from TCRdb applying MiXCR to the 5' RACE reads. The data contain hundreds of thousands of distinct CDR3 sequences, approximately 52% of them singletons. Study results and caveats: It was not known whether donors were CMV positive (a possible confounder of expanded clonotype changes). The study found more naive CD4+ cells and higher diversity in long-lived than aged donors.

This clonotype was seen only once. Its target is not known. This TCR was sampled from a woman aged 80 or older in good health. The specimen was blood.

CDR3 nucleotide sequence: TGCAGTGCTCTGAGCGGGACGGCCTTCACAGATACGCAGTATTTT. Translation gives CSALSGTAFTDTQYF. The chain joins TRBV20-1 to TRBJ2-3; 7 positions agree with TRBD2. This CDR3 comprises 15 residues. V trimming: 5 bases; J trimming: 2 bases; junction bases outside the gene matches: 10. The germline gives CDR1 DFQATT, CDR2 SNEGSKA (reference sequence).